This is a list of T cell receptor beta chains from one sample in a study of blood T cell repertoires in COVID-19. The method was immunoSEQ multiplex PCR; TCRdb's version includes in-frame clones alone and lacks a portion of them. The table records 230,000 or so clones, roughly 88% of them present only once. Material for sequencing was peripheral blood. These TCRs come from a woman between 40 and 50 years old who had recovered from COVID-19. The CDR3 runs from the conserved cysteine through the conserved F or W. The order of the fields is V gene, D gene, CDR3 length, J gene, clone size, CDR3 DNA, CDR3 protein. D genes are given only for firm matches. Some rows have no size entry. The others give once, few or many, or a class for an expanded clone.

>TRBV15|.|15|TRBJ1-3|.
TGTGCCACCAGCAGAGATCCGGGATCTGGAAACACCATATATTTT
CATSRDPGSGNTIYF
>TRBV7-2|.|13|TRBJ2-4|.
TGTGCCAGCAGCGGACGGGGGAAAAACATTCAGTACTTC
CASSGRGKNIQYF
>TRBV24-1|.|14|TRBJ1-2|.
TGTGCCACCAGTGATGACACAAGAACCCATGGCTACACCTTC
CATSDDTRTHGYTF
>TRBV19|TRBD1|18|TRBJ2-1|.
TGTGCCAGTAGTCCTTGGGACAGCCAAAATGGAGGTCTAAATGAGCAGTTCTTC
CASSPWDSQNGGLNEQFF
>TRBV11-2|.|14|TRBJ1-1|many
TGTGCCAGCAGCCAAGATGGCCGGGGGACTGAAGCTTTCTTT
CASSQDGRGTEAFF
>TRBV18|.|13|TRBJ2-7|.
TGTGCCAGCTCACCAATGGAGGGCAACGAGCAGTACTTC
CASSPMEGNEQYF
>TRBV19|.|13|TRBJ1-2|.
TGTGCCAGTAGGGACACTGGTAACTATGGCTACACCTTC
CASRDTGNYGYTF
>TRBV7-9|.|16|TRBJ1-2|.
TGTGCCAGCAGCACAGAGGGGCGGGGCGAATACTATGGCTACACCTTC
CASSTEGRGEYYGYTF
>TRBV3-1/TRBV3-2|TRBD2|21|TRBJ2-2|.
TGTGCCAGCAGCCTCAACGTCCCGAAAGGGGTGAGACTAGCGGGCCCCGGGGAGCTGTTTTTT
CASSLNVPKGVRLAGPGELFF
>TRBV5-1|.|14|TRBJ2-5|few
TGCGCCAGCACACGGGACATTACTCAAGAGACCCAGTACTTC
CASTRDITQETQYF
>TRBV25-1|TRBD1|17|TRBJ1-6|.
TGTGCCAGCAGCCCAATAGGTCAGGGGGTCGATAATTCACCCCTCCACTTT
CASSPIGQGVDNSPLHF
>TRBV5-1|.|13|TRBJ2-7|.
TGCGCCAGCAGCTTCAACAGAGTCTACGAGCAGTACTTC
CASSFNRVYEQYF
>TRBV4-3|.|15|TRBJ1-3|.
TGCGCCAGCAGCCAAGTAGGCAGACTAGGAAACACCATATATTTT
CASSQVGRLGNTIYF
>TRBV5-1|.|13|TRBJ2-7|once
TGCGCCAGCAGCCCCAGGGACATCTACGAGCAGTACTTC
CASSPRDIYEQYF
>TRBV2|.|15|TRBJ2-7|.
TGTGCCAGCAGCGATCATCTGACGGGACTCTACGAGCAGTACTTC
CASSDHLTGLYEQYF
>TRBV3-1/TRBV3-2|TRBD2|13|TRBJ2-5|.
TGTGCCAGCAGCCCAGCTGATGGACTAGCGGAGTACTTC
CASSPADGLAEYF
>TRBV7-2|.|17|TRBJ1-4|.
TGTGCCAGCAGCTCGAATTTCAGGGGCGAAGGCGGCGAAAAACTGTTTTTT
CASSSNFRGEGGEKLFF
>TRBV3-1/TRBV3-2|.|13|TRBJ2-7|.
TGTGCCAGCAGCCCGACAGGAAACTACGAGCAGTACTTC
CASSPTGNYEQYF
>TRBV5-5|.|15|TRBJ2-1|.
TGTGCCAGCAGCTTTAGGTGGGGGGGCCCCAATGAGCAGTTCTTC
CASSFRWGGPNEQFF
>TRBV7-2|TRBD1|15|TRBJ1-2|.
TGTGCCAGCAGCTTAGCCGGGACAGCCAACTATGGCTACACCTTC
CASSLAGTANYGYTF
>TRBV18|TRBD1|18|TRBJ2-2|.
TGTGCCAGCTCACCACAAGACAGGGGTCTTGGGGACACCGGGGAGCTGTTTTTT
CASSPQDRGLGDTGELFF
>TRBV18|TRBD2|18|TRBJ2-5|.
TGTGCCAGCTCACCACAAGCTGGGACTAGCGGACTCCAAGAGACCCAGTACTTC
CASSPQAGTSGLQETQYF
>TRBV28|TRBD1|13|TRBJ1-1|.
TGTGCCAGCAGCCCGACAGGGGGGAATGAAGCTTTCTTT
CASSPTGGNEAFF
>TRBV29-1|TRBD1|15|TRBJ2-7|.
TGCAGCGTTAGTCCACCCGGGACAGTTCCTTACGAGCAGTACTTC
CSVSPPGTVPYEQYF
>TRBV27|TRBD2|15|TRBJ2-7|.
TGTGCCAGCAGTCCTCGGACTAGCGGAACCTACGAGCAGTACTTC
CASSPRTSGTYEQYF
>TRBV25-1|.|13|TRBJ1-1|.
TGTGCCAGCTCGATTGGAGGAAACACTGAAGCTTTCTTT
CASSIGGNTEAFF
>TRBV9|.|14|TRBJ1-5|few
TGTGCCAGCAGCGCGGACAGAAATCATGAGCCCCAGCATTTT
CASSADRNHEPQHF
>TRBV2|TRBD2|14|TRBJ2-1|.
TGTGCCAGCATGCGACTAGCGGGAGCCAATGAGCAGTTCTTC
CASMRLAGANEQFF
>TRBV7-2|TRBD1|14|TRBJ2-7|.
TGTGCCAGCAGCTACCGGGACAGGGCCTACGAGCAGTACTTC
CASSYRDRAYEQYF
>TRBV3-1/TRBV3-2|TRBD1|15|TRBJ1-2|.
TGTGCCAGCAGCCAACTTGGGACAGGGGGCGATGGCTACACCTTC
CASSQLGTGGDGYTF
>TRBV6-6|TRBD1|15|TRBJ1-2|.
TGTGCCAGCAGTCTTATGACAGGGATCTACGGGGGCTACACCTTC
CASSLMTGIYGGYTF
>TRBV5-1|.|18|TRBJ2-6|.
TGCGCCAGCAGCTTGGCAGGGCAGGGCGAGGCTGGGGCCAACGTCCTGACTTTC
CASSLAGQGEAGANVLTF
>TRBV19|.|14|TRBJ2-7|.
TGTGCCACCCGACAGCCCGGTGCCTCCTACGAGCAGTACTTC
CATRQPGASYEQYF
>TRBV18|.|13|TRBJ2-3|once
TGTGCCAGCTCACCAAGTTTACGGGATACGCAGTATTTT
CASSPSLRDTQYF
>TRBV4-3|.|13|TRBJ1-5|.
TGCGCCAGCAGCCAAGAAATAGATCAGCCCCAGCATTTT
CASSQEIDQPQHF
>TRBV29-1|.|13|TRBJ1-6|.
TGCAGCGTTGCCTTTGAGGTCAATTCACCCCTCCACTTT
CSVAFEVNSPLHF
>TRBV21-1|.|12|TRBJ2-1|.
TGTGCCAGCAGCTCCAGGGGCGATGAGCAGTTCTTC
CASSSRGDEQFF
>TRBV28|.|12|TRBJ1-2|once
TGTGCCAGCAGTTTTTTATTCGATGGCTACACCTTC
CASSFLFDGYTF
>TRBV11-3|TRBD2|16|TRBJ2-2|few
TGTGCCAGCAGAACGGGGGGGGCTAGCGGCACCGGGGAGCTGTTTTTT
CASRTGGASGTGELFF
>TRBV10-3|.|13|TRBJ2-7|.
TGTGCCATCAGTGAGTCGACATTTGGCGAGCAGTACTTC
CAISESTFGEQYF
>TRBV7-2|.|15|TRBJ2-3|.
TGTGCCAGCAGCTTACCGGGGGAGAGCACAGATACGCAGTATTTT
CASSLPGESTDTQYF